This TCR beta chain was identified during a study of liver allograft versus peripheral blood T cells. Across the study: The authors compared T cell receptor repertoires in transplanted livers with recipients' peripheral blood repertoires.

This clonotype was recorded many times. TCRdb ran MiXCR on the reads and lists one entry per CDR3 protein. The sample comprises 3,500 to 4,500 distinct CDR3 sequences, 11% to 15% of which are singletons, and over 9.5% rests with the top ten. The CDR3 is 13 amino acids. Germline assignment: CDR1 MDHEN and CDR2 SYDVKM. Trimming at V came to 2 bases and at J to 12 bases, leaving 9 bases not matched to a gene. This clonotype was sampled from a human patient who had a liver transplant. Some T cells may be provided by the graft donor. The chain couples TRBV28 to TRBJ2-7; TRBD1 matches at 8 bases. Here the CDR3 reads CASSLQGQGSGYF. In DNA, the CDR3 is TGTGCCAGCAGTTTACAAGGACAGGGATCGGGGTACTTC.